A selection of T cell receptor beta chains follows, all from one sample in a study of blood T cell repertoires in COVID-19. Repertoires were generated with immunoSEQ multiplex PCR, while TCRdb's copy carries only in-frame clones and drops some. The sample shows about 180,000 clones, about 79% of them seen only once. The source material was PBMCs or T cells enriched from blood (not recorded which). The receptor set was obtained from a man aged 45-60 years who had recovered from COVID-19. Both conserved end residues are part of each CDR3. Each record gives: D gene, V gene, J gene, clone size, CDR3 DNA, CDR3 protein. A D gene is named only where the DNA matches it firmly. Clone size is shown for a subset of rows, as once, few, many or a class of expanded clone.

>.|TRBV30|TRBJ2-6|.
TGTGCCTGGACCCTCGAGGGGGTCTTCTCTGGGGCCAACGTCCTGACTTTC
CAWTLEGVFSGANVLTF
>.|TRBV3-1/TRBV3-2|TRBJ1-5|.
TGTGCCAGCAGGGGGCGGACCAATAGCAATCAGCCCCAGCATTTT
CASRGRTNSNQPQHF
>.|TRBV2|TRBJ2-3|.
TGTGCCAGCTTCCAACCCGGGACAGATACGCAGTATTTT
CASFQPGTDTQYF
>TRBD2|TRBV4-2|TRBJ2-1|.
TGTGCCAGCAGCCAAGAAGCGGGGCCCTACAATGAGCAGTTCTTC
CASSQEAGPYNEQFF
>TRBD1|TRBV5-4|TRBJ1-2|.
TGTGCCAGCAGCCCGGGGGACAGAATTAACTATGGCTACACCTTC
CASSPGDRINYGYTF
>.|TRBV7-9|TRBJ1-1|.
TGTGCCAGCAGACAAACAGGGATCGGCACTGAAGCTTTCTTT
CASRQTGIGTEAFF
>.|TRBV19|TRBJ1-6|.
TGTGCCAGTAGTATAGTCACTTCCAAGGGGCATTCACCCCTCCACTTT
CASSIVTSKGHSPLHF
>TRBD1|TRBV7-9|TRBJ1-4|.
TGTGCCAGCAGCCAGGGACAGGGTCGTGAAAAACTGTTTTTT
CASSQGQGREKLFF
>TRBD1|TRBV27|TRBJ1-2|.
TGTGCCAGCAGCCCCGGGACAGGGTTAGGCTACACCTTC
CASSPGTGLGYTF
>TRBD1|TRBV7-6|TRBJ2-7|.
TGTGCCAGCAGCCCGAGGGGACAGGGCTACGAGCAGTACTTC
CASSPRGQGYEQYF
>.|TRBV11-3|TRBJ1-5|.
TGTGCCAGCAGCTTATACAGGTTGTCTCAGCCCCAGCATTTT
CASSLYRLSQPQHF
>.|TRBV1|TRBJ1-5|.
TGCACCAGCAGCCAAGGAGGAGGTAGGTTCGGCCGCCAGCCCCAGCATTTT
CTSSQGGGRFGRQPQHF
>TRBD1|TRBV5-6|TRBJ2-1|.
TGTGCCAGCAGCCTGGACAGGGTGGCCTACAATGAGCAGTTCTTC
CASSLDRVAYNEQFF
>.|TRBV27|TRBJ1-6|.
TGTGCCAGCAGTTCAGGGGCACAGGTGTATAATTCACCCCTCCACTTT
CASSSGAQVYNSPLHF
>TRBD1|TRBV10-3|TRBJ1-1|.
TGTGCCGCAAGACAGGGGACAACTGAAGCTTTCTTT
CAARQGTTEAFF
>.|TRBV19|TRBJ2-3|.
TGTGCCAGTAGTATAACTAGTGCCTCCACGCAGTATTTT
CASSITSASTQYF
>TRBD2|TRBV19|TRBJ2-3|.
TGTGCCAGTAGTTACCATACTAGCGAACCCCGAACTTACACAGATACGCAGTATTTT
CASSYHTSEPRTYTDTQYF
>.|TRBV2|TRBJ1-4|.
TGTGCCAGCTCACTCACAGGGCTAAATGAAAAACTGTTTTTT
CASSLTGLNEKLFF
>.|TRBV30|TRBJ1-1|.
TGTGCCTGGAGTGTACTCAACACTGAAGCTTTCTTT
CAWSVLNTEAFF
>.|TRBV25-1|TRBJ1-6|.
TGTGCCAGCAGTAGGCCGGCGGATTCACCCCTCCACTTT
CASSRPADSPLHF
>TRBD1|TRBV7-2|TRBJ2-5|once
TGTGCCAGCAGCTTAGCGAGGACAGGGGGCCAAGAGACCCAGTACTTC
CASSLARTGGQETQYF
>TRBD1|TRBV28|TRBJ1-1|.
TGTGCCAGCAGTTTATTCGGACAGGGAATGAACACTGAAGCTTTCTTT
CASSLFGQGMNTEAFF
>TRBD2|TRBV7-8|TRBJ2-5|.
TGTGCCAGCAGCTTCACTAGCGGATTTCAAGAGACCCAGTACTTC
CASSFTSGFQETQYF
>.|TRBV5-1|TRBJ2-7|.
TGCGCCAGCAGCTTGGTTAGCAACGAGCAGTACTTC
CASSLVSNEQYF
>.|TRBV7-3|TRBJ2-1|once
TGTGCCAGCAGCCGGACAGTGAACTACAATGAGCAGTTCTTC
CASSRTVNYNEQFF
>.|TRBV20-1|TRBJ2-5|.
TGCAGTGCTACGCAGGGAGAGACCCAGTACTTC
CSATQGETQYF
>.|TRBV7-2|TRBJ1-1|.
TGTGCCAGCAGCTTAAACACGTACACTGAAGCTTTCTTT
CASSLNTYTEAFF
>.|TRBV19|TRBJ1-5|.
TGTGCCAGTAGTATTGCAAGGGGGGGCCTTTATCCCCAGCATTTT
CASSIARGGLYPQHF
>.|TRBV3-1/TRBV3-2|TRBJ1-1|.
TGTGCCAGCAGCCACGCTACGACTGAAGCTTTCTTT
CASSHATTEAFF
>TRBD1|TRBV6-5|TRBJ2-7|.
TGTGCCAGCAGTTACTCGGGGACAGGAGCTACCGAGCAGTACTTC
CASSYSGTGATEQYF
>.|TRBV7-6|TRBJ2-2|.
TGTGCCAGCAGCTTAATACTGAGCACCGGGGAGCTGTTTTTT
CASSLILSTGELFF
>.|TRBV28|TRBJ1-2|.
TGTGCCAGCAGTTTATTGACAGCTAACTATGGCTACACCTTC
CASSLLTANYGYTF
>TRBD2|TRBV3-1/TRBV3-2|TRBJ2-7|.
TGTGCCAGCAGCCAAGATCACCAGCGGGGTTGGAACGAGCAGTACTTC
CASSQDHQRGWNEQYF
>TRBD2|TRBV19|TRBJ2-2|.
TGTGCCAGTAGTAGCAACCAGCGGGGGGCCTTCACCGGGGAGCTGTTTTTT
CASSSNQRGAFTGELFF
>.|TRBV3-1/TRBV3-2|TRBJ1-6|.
TGTGCCAGCAGCCAAGCCGGTATGTGGGGCCGTTATAATTCACCCCTCCACTTT
CASSQAGMWGRYNSPLHF
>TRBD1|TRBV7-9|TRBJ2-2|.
TGTGCCAGCAGCTGGGGACAGTTAGTCGGGGAGCTGTTTTTT
CASSWGQLVGELFF
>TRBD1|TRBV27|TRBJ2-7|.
TGTGCCAGCAGAACAACAGGGGACGAGCAGTACTTC
CASRTTGDEQYF
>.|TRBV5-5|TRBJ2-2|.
TGTGCCAGCAGCTTGGGTCAGATTAACACCGGGGAGCTGTTTTTT
CASSLGQINTGELFF
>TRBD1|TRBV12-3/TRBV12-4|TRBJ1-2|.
TGTGCCAGCACCCCGGACAGGGGGTATGGCTACACCTTC
CASTPDRGYGYTF
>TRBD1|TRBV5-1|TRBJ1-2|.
TGCGCCAGCAGCCAGGGACAGGGGGCAAACTATGGCTACACCTTC
CASSQGQGANYGYTF
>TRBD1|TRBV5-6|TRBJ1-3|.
TGTGCCAGCAGCTCTTCTTTGGACAGGTCTGGAAACACCATATATTTT
CASSSSLDRSGNTIYF
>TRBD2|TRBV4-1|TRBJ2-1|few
TGCGCCAGCAGCCGAGAGGTAGGGACTAGCGCTGAGCAGTTCTTC
CASSREVGTSAEQFF
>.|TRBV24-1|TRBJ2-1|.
TGTGCCACCAGTCCAGGGTCGTTCAATGAGCAGTTCTTC
CATSPGSFNEQFF
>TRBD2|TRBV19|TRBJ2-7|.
TGTGCCAGTAGTGGGCTAGCGGACAACTACGAGCAGTACTTC
CASSGLADNYEQYF
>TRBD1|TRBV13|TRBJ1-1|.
TGTGCCAGCAGTCGGACAGGAGTGAACACTGAAGCTTTCTTT
CASSRTGVNTEAFF
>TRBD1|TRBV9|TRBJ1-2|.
TGTGCCAGCAGCGAGACAGGGGGTGGGGGCTACACCTTC
CASSETGGGGYTF
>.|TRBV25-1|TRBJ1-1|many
TGTGCCAGCAGTCCCCGGACAGATCGGAACACTGAAGCTTTCTTT
CASSPRTDRNTEAFF